This is a list of T cell receptor beta chains from one sample in a study of cytomegalovirus exposure and HLA in healthy donors. Measured with immunoSEQ multiplex PCR; TCRdb has only the in-frame clones, and not every one. The table includes 120,000 or so clones, about 11% detected once. Sequenced material: PBMCs. All receptors derive from a woman aged 18-30 years in good health and CMV-seropositive. Each CDR3 is given without its conserved first and last residue. The order of the fields is V gene, D gene, J gene, CDR3 protein. D genes are given only for firm matches.

V: TRBV5-4; D: TRBD1; J: TRBJ1-2; CDR3: ASSSPEGAFYGYT
V: TRBV27; D: TRBD2; J: TRBJ2-5; CDR3: ASSFSAGTTETQY
V: TRBV28; D: .; J: TRBJ2-7; CDR3: ASGLSGFYEQY
V: TRBV7-9; D: TRBD2; J: TRBJ2-7; CDR3: ASSFELAGSYEQY
V: TRBV4-1; D: .; J: TRBJ2-7; CDR3: ASSQEAEFSYEQY
V: TRBV27; D: .; J: TRBJ1-2; CDR3: ASSGTPEGGYT
V: TRBV5-5; D: .; J: TRBJ1-2; CDR3: ASSLDSLIYGYT
V: TRBV2; D: .; J: TRBJ2-1; CDR3: ASSYTSTEQF
V: TRBV6-1; D: .; J: TRBJ1-5; CDR3: ASTPGGKSNQPQH
V: TRBV4-1; D: .; J: TRBJ2-7; CDR3: ASSQDRAWEQY
V: TRBV7-8; D: TRBD2; J: TRBJ2-2; CDR3: ASSSLSGIGTGELF
V: TRBV11-3; D: .; J: TRBJ2-1; CDR3: ASSPRQGAGNEQF
V: TRBV30; D: .; J: TRBJ2-7; CDR3: AWSVSWYEQY
V: TRBV28; D: TRBD1; J: TRBJ1-2; CDR3: ASTRQGADGYT
V: TRBV5-4; D: TRBD1; J: TRBJ1-5; CDR3: ASSLEGGFQPQH
V: TRBV27; D: TRBD2; J: TRBJ2-7; CDR3: ASSSRTSGSYEQY
V: TRBV9; D: TRBD2; J: TRBJ2-1; CDR3: ASSVASGSTVYNEQF
V: TRBV30; D: .; J: TRBJ1-6; CDR3: AWSVGKTGSSYNSPLH
V: TRBV10-3; D: TRBD2; J: TRBJ2-3; CDR3: AISSWEGGTGDTQY
V: TRBV6-1; D: .; J: TRBJ2-7; CDR3: ASSERQWYEQY
V: TRBV7-2; D: .; J: TRBJ1-1; CDR3: ASSLSGISAF
V: TRBV7-8; D: .; J: TRBJ2-7; CDR3: ASSPQSFSYEQY
V: TRBV4-2; D: .; J: TRBJ1-1; CDR3: ASSQYLRENTEAF
V: TRBV27; D: TRBD2; J: TRBJ2-1; CDR3: ASSSRLARVNEQF
V: TRBV5-1; D: TRBD1; J: TRBJ2-7; CDR3: ASSRDRTEQY
V: TRBV5-1; D: .; J: TRBJ2-7; CDR3: ASSPVGHRNYEQY
V: TRBV7-2; D: TRBD2; J: TRBJ2-7; CDR3: ASSLFAGESSEQY
V: TRBV19; D: .; J: TRBJ1-4; CDR3: ASSIDPGKGNEKLF
V: TRBV6-6; D: .; J: TRBJ2-1; CDR3: ASVGEAYNEQF
V: TRBV5-6; D: .; J: TRBJ1-4; CDR3: AVSQGYLNEKLF
V: TRBV7-6; D: TRBD2; J: TRBJ2-2; CDR3: ASSLLAGGHTGELF
V: TRBV27; D: TRBD1; J: TRBJ1-2; CDR3: ASSLSRDRVGYT
V: TRBV14; D: .; J: TRBJ2-4; CDR3: ASSPGGLSIAKNIQY
V: TRBV30; D: .; J: TRBJ2-1; CDR3: ACAAIAEEQF
V: TRBV14; D: .; J: TRBJ2-7; CDR3: ASSPNDRTPPFKQY
V: TRBV29-1; D: .; J: TRBJ1-1; CDR3: SVSSLAEAF
V: TRBV30; D: .; J: .; CDR3: AWSVWQGETQY
V: TRBV10-3; D: TRBD1; J: TRBJ2-7; CDR3: AISLDRSLSYEQY
V: TRBV25-1; D: .; J: TRBJ1-4; CDR3: ASSESATNEKLF
V: TRBV2; D: .; J: TRBJ2-5; CDR3: ASSIEETQY
V: TRBV10-3; D: TRBD1; J: TRBJ1-2; CDR3: AISVMGQNHGYT
V: TRBV5-1; D: TRBD2; J: TRBJ2-3; CDR3: ASSLRPGLAIDTQY
V: TRBV10-3; D: TRBD1; J: TRBJ2-7; CDR3: AISEGDRVSYEQY
V: TRBV4-1; D: .; J: TRBJ2-5; CDR3: ASSQAVGIETQY